Listed below are T cell receptor beta chains from one sample, sequenced in a study of cytomegalovirus exposure and HLA in healthy donors. Sequenced by immunoSEQ multiplex PCR; TCRdb stores in-frame clones only, minus some. The table includes some 110,000 clones, more than 60% detected once. Sample: PBMCs. These receptors came from a woman between 55 and 75 years old in good health and CMV-seropositive. The CDR3 runs from the conserved cysteine through the conserved F or W. Each record gives: V gene, J gene, D gene, clone size, CDR3 DNA, CDR3 protein. A D gene is named only where the DNA matches it firmly. Not all rows give a size; the values are once, few, many and, for expanded clones, a class.

V gene: TRBV6-6; J gene: TRBJ1-5; D gene: -; clone size: -; CDR3 DNA: TGTGCCAGCAGTTTACAGGGAAATCATCAGCCCCAGCATTTT; CDR3 protein: CASSLQGNHQPQHF
V gene: TRBV7-6; J gene: TRBJ2-1; D gene: -; clone size: once; CDR3 DNA: TGTGCCAGCAGACTAGGGTCTAACAATGAGCAGTTCTTC; CDR3 protein: CASRLGSNNEQFF
V gene: TRBV11-2; J gene: TRBJ2-7; D gene: -; clone size: once; CDR3 DNA: TGTGCCAGCAGCTCTAACAGGAATTGGGGCTACGAGCAGTACTTC; CDR3 protein: CASSSNRNWGYEQYF
V gene: TRBV15; J gene: TRBJ2-7; D gene: TRBD2; clone size: once; CDR3 DNA: TGTGCCACCAGCAGATCTGGACTAGCGGGTGCCGAGCAGTGCTTC; CDR3 protein: CATSRSGLAGAEQCF
V gene: TRBV19; J gene: TRBJ2-2; D gene: -; clone size: once; CDR3 DNA: TGTGCCAGTACCCCAGGGGCCGCGAACACCGGGGAGCTGTTTTTT; CDR3 protein: CASTPGAANTGELFF
V gene: TRBV6-1; J gene: TRBJ2-1; D gene: TRBD2; clone size: -; CDR3 DNA: TGTGCCAGCAGTGTAGATTCCGGGACTAAGGTGAATGAGCAGTTCTTC; CDR3 protein: CASSVDSGTKVNEQFF
V gene: TRBV4-1; J gene: TRBJ1-2; D gene: TRBD1; clone size: -; CDR3 DNA: TGCGCCAGCAGCCAAGAGGGACAGGGTATCATTGATGGTGGCTACACCTTC; CDR3 protein: CASSQEGQGIIDGGYTF
V gene: TRBV29-1; J gene: TRBJ1-5; D gene: -; clone size: -; CDR3 DNA: TGCAGCGTTGTTGTGGCGGGTGATAGCAATCAGCCCCAGCATTTT; CDR3 protein: CSVVVAGDSNQPQHF
V gene: TRBV4-2; J gene: TRBJ2-2; D gene: TRBD2; clone size: -; CDR3 DNA: TGTGCCAGCAGCCAAGATCGGGGTAGCGGGAGTAGAACCGGGGAGCTGTTTTTT; CDR3 protein: CASSQDRGSGSRTGELFF
V gene: TRBV9; J gene: TRBJ1-1; D gene: -; clone size: -; CDR3 DNA: TGTGCCAGCAGCGCGAGGGGAGGTGGGAACACTGAAGCTTTCTTT; CDR3 protein: CASSARGGGNTEAFF
V gene: TRBV7-9; J gene: TRBJ2-5; D gene: -; clone size: -; CDR3 DNA: TGTGCCAGCAGCTTAGGGCAGGGTTCCCAAGAGACCCAGTACTTC; CDR3 protein: CASSLGQGSQETQYF
V gene: TRBV29-1; J gene: TRBJ1-4; D gene: -; clone size: once; CDR3 DNA: TGCAGCGTTGGAGGGTCAACTAATGAAAAACTGTTTTTT; CDR3 protein: CSVGGSTNEKLFF
V gene: TRBV5-4; J gene: TRBJ2-3; D gene: TRBD2; clone size: -; CDR3 DNA: TGTGCCAGCAGCTCTGGGAGTAGCGGGGGGCAGGGAGATACGCAGTATTTT; CDR3 protein: CASSSGSSGGQGDTQYF
V gene: TRBV5-6; J gene: TRBJ2-7; D gene: -; clone size: few; CDR3 DNA: TGTGCCAGCAGCTTGGGCGGGACCTACGAGCAGTACTTC; CDR3 protein: CASSLGGTYEQYF
V gene: TRBV30; J gene: TRBJ2-1; D gene: -; clone size: -; CDR3 DNA: TGTGCCTGGAGTGTACTGAGGGGGGGTTATGAGCAGTTCTTC; CDR3 protein: CAWSVLRGGYEQFF
V gene: TRBV4-1; J gene: TRBJ2-1; D gene: -; clone size: -; CDR3 DNA: TGCGCCAGCAGCCAAGAAGCAGCAGGGGCGGCCTACAATGAGCAGTTCTTC; CDR3 protein: CASSQEAAGAAYNEQFF
V gene: TRBV16; J gene: TRBJ1-5; D gene: -; clone size: -; CDR3 DNA: TGTGCCAGCAGCCAATCCGGGAGGGATCAGCCCCAGCATTTT; CDR3 protein: CASSQSGRDQPQHF
V gene: TRBV5-1; J gene: TRBJ2-5; D gene: TRBD2; clone size: -; CDR3 DNA: TGCGCCAGCAGCTTGGGCGGGAGGGGAGCGGAGACCCAGTACTTC; CDR3 protein: CASSLGGRGAETQYF
V gene: TRBV18; J gene: TRBJ2-7; D gene: TRBD1; clone size: -; CDR3 DNA: TGTGCCAGCTCAAGGGACAGGTCCTACGAGCAGTACTTC; CDR3 protein: CASSRDRSYEQYF
V gene: TRBV18; J gene: TRBJ2-7; D gene: TRBD2; clone size: -; CDR3 DNA: TGTGCCAGCTCACCACCATCTAGCGGGGGTGGGGAGCAGTACTTC; CDR3 protein: CASSPPSSGGGEQYF
V gene: TRBV5-1; J gene: TRBJ2-5; D gene: -; clone size: -; CDR3 DNA: TGCGCCAGCAGCTTTCAGGGGAACCAAGAGACCCAGTACTTC; CDR3 protein: CASSFQGNQETQYF
V gene: TRBV4-3; J gene: TRBJ2-6; D gene: TRBD2; clone size: -; CDR3 DNA: TGCGCCAGCGTAAGCGGGGGGGGCAGGGCTGGGGCCAACGTCCTGACTTTC; CDR3 protein: CASVSGGGRAGANVLTF
V gene: TRBV19; J gene: TRBJ2-3; D gene: -; clone size: -; CDR3 DNA: TGTGCCAGTAACCCTGGGGGCGCAGATACGCAGTATTTT; CDR3 protein: CASNPGGADTQYF
V gene: TRBV30; J gene: TRBJ2-7; D gene: -; clone size: few; CDR3 DNA: TGTGCCTGGAGTGTATACCCAGGAGAGCAGTACTTC; CDR3 protein: CAWSVYPGEQYF
V gene: TRBV7-2; J gene: TRBJ2-3; D gene: TRBD2; clone size: -; CDR3 DNA: TGTGCCAGCAGCCCCCTAGCGGTCACAGATACGCAGTATTTT; CDR3 protein: CASSPLAVTDTQYF
V gene: TRBV11-2; J gene: TRBJ1-1; D gene: -; clone size: once; CDR3 DNA: TGTGCCAGCAGCCGTTTCGGTCAGAACACTGAAGCTTTCTTT; CDR3 protein: CASSRFGQNTEAFF
V gene: TRBV5-4; J gene: TRBJ2-7; D gene: TRBD2; clone size: -; CDR3 DNA: TGTGCCAGCAACCCGGGTGGAGGGACTAGCGGGAACGGTGCCTACGAGCAGTACTTC; CDR3 protein: CASNPGGGTSGNGAYEQYF
V gene: TRBV6-1; J gene: TRBJ2-5; D gene: TRBD2; clone size: -; CDR3 DNA: TGTGCCAGCATGCCGTCCGGGACTAGATGGGAGCAGTACTTC; CDR3 protein: CASMPSGTRWEQYF